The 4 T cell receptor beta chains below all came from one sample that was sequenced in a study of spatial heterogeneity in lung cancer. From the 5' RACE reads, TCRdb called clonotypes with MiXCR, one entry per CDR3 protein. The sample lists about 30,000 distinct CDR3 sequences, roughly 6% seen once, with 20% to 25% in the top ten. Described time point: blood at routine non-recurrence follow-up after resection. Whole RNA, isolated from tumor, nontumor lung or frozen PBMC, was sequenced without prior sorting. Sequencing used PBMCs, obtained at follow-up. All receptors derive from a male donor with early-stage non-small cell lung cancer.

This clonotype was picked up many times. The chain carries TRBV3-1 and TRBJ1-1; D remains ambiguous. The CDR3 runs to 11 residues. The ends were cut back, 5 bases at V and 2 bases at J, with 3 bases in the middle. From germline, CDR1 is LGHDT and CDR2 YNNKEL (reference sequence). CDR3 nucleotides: TGTGCCAGCAGCGCAAACACTGAAGCTTTCTTT. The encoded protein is CASSANTEAFF.

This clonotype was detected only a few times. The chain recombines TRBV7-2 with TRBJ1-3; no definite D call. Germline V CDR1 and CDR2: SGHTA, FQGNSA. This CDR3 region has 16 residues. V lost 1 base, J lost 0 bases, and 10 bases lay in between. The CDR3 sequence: CASSLGSRHSGNTIYF. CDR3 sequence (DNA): TGTGCCAGCAGCTTAGGTTCCAGGCACTCTGGAAACACCATATATTTT.

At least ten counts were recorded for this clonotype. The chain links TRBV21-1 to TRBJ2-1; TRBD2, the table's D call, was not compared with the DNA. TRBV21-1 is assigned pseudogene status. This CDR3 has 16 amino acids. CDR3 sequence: CASSKGPGLTYNEQFF. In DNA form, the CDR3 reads TGTGCCAGCAGCAAAGGCCCAGGACTTACCTACAATGAGCAGTTCTTC.

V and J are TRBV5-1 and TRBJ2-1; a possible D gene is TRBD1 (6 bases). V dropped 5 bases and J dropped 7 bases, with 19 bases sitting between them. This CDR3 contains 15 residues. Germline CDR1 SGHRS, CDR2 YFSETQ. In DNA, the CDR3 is TGCGCCAGCAGAACCGGGCCAGGGGCGATAAATGAGCAGTTCTTC. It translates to CASRTGPGAINEQFF.